This T cell receptor beta chain was found in a study of T cells expressing NK-cell markers. On the study more broadly: Sorted CD3+CD56-NKG2C+, CD3+CD56+NKG2C- and CD3+CD56+NKG2C+ T cells were the source of the TCR beta repertoires.

The CDR3 contains 13 residues. The germline V gene has CDR1 MDHEN and CDR2 SYDVKM. The study's findings and limits: Whether expanded NKG2C+ T cell clones recognized HCMV stayed uncertain. A few donors likewise had their CD3+CD56-NKG2C+ fraction led by these clonotypes. The contribution of dominant NKG2C+ clonotypes to CD8+ T cells in about 6 donors was about 1.0-7.0%.

With the 5' RACE reads reprocessed, TCRdb shows one record per CDR3 protein and no DNA. This sample's table has a few hundred thousand distinct CDR3 sequences. To note about this clonotype: Its target is not known.

Input material: blood T cells: a sorted CD56 or NKG2C T cell subset, CD4+ or CD8+ T cells, or bulk PBMC T cells (not recorded which). The sequence was obtained from a man aged 18-75 years in good health. This rearrangement joins TRBV28 to TRBJ2-5; lacking DNA, the TRBD2 call made by TCRdb goes unchecked. The CDR3 loop is CASSDYTQETQYF.